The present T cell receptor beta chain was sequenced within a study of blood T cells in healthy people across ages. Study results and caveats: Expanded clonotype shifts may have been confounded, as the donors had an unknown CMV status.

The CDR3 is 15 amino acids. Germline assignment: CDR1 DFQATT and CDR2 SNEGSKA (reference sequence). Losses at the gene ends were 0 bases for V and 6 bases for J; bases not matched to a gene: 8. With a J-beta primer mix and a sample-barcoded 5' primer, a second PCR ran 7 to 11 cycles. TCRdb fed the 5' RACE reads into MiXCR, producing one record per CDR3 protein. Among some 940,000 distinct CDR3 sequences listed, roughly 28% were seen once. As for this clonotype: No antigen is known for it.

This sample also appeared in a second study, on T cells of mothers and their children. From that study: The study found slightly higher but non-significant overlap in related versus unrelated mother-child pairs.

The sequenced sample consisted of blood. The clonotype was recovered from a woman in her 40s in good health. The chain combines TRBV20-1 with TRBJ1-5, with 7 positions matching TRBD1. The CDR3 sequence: CSARESKGAGQPQHF. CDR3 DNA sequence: TGCAGTGCTAGAGAATCAAAGGGGGCAGGTCAGCCCCAGCATTTT.